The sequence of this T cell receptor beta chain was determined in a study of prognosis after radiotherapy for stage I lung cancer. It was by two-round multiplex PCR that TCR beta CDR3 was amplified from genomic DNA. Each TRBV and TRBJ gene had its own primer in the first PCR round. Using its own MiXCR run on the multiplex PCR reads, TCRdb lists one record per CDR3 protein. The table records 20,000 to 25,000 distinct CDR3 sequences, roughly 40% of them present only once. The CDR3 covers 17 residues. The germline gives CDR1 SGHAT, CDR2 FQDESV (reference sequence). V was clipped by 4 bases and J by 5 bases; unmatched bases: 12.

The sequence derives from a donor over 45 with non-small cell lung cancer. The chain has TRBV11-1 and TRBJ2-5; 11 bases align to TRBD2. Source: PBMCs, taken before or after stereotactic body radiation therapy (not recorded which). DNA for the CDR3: TGTGCCAGCAGCTCAGGGACGACTAGCGGGGAGGGGGAGACCCAGTACTTC. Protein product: CASSSGTTSGEGETQYF.